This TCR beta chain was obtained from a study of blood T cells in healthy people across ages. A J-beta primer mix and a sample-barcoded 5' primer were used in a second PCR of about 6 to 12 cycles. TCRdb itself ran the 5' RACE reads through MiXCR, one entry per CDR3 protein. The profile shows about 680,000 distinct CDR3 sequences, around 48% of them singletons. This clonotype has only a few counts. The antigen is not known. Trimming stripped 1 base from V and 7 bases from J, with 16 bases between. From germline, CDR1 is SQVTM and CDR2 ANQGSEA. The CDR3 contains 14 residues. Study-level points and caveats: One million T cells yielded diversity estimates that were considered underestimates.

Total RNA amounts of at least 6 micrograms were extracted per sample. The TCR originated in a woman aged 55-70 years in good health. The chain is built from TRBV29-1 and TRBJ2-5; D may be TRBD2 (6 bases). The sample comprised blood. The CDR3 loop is CSVEVSSARGTQYF. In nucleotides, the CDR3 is TGCAGCGTTGAAGTTTCTAGCGCCCGGGGGACCCAGTACTTC.